This T cell receptor beta chain comes out of a study of tumor-infiltrating lymphocytes in primary liver carcinoma. Study context: Staged T1-T3 N0M0, the tumors had sizes that ranged from about 4.2 to 10 cm across.

Regarding the study as a whole: Tumor region pairs outstripped tumor-adjacent and tumor-blood pairs in overlap.

Both RNA and DNA were isolated together from around 20-30 mg of bulk tissue that had not been sorted. Resection treated the patients' primary liver carcinoma. Making TCR beta cDNA involved approximately 480 ng total RNA and a constant-region primer. ARM-PCR was slightly modified, and three nested multiplex PCR rounds with it gave rise to the TCR beta libraries. TRBV1-TRBV30 forward and Cbeta reverse primers drove the first two roughly 10-cycle rounds. TCRdb reprocessed the multiplex PCR reads via MiXCR and lists one record per CDR3 protein. Of under 150,000 distinct CDR3 sequences in the sample, about two thirds were seen once. The V and J ends lost 8 bases and 5 bases, in that order; junction bases with no gene match: 6. The CDR3 contains 14 residues. Germline values: CDR1 MNHNS, CDR2 SASEGT. This clonotype was observed a handful of times. Its antigen is unknown. This may stem from a read error, because a much larger clone lies one nucleotide away.

J is TRBJ1-5 and V is TRBV6-1; TRBD1 agrees at 10 bases. The material sequenced was tumor-adjacent normal liver tissue. The clonotype was recovered from a woman aged 55-70 years with primary liver carcinoma and hepatitis B virus infection. The CDR3 loop reads CASGGQGVDQPQHF. CDR3 nucleotide sequence: TGTGCCAGCGGCGGACAGGGGGTTGATCAGCCCCAGCATTTT.